The 6 T cell receptor beta chains below were found in one sample sequenced in a study of shared clonotypes between healthy human individuals. CD45RO-negative CD8 cells positively selected for CCR7 made up the naive population, which excluded terminally differentiated effector memory CD45RA+ cells. Assay used: immunoSEQ multiplex PCR; TCRdb lists only in-frame clones, some missing. The sample includes around 1,900,000 clones, over 85% of them seen just once. The sequenced sample consisted of naive CD8+ T cells from PBMCs. Receptors were obtained from a man aged 18-30 years in good health. Some clones in this sample may be carry-over from other donors' samples.

CDR3 sequence reads: CASSYSGGPKNIQYF. The CDR3 nucleotides read TGTGCCAGCAGTTACTCGGGCGGACCCAAAAACATTCAGTACTTC. The genes are TRBV6-5 and TRBJ2-4; no firm D call. This CDR3 spans 15 amino acids. V was pared by 0 bases and J by 2 bases, with 8 bases between. Germline-derived CDR1 and CDR2 are MNHEY and SVGAGI.

V usage is TRBV4-1 and J usage is TRBJ2-5; possible D gene TRBD1, 6 bases. The CDR3 length is 15 residues. Looked up from germline, CDR1 is MGHRA and CDR2 is YSYEKL. V shed 8 bases and J shed 5 bases, with 21 bases lying between them. Here the CDR3 reads CASAYHRDKPETQYF. CDR3 nucleotide sequence: TGCGCCAGCGCCTACCACAGGGATAAGCCGGAGACCCAGTACTTC.

The chain carries TRBV29-1 and TRBJ2-2; D gene uncertain. In germline, CDR1 is SQVTM, CDR2 ANQGSEA. Trimming removed 5 bases from V and 3 bases from J, with 13 bases in between. The CDR3 loop spans 14 amino acids. The CDR3 DNA reads TGCAGCGTTCGTTCGGGTGCGTACACCGGGGAGCTGTTTTTT. This gives the protein CSVRSGAYTGELFF.

This chain joins TRBV28 and TRBJ2-7; D gene ambiguous. Germline V gene sequence: CDR1 MDHEN, CDR2 SYDVKM. The V and J ends lost 4 bases and 4 bases respectively, with 5 bases between them. The CDR3 length is 11 residues. The chain's CDR3 is CASSSAYEQYF. In nucleotides, the CDR3 is TGTGCCAGCAGTTCAGCATACGAGCAGTACTTC.

This sequence joins TRBV14 and TRBJ1-1; tentative D call: TRBD1 (5 bases). CDR1 is SGHDN and CDR2 is FVKESK in the germline V gene. Deletions cut 2 bases from V and 0 bases from J, with 16 bases between. The CDR3 runs 17 residues. CDR3 coding DNA: TGTGCCAGCAGCCAACACGACCGGGGACGGCTGAACACTGAAGCTTTCTTT. Amino acids: CASSQHDRGRLNTEAFF.

The chain has TRBV9 and TRBJ2-3; no firm D call. Trimming removed 3 bases from V and 3 bases from J, with 23 bases in between. The CDR3 totals 18 residues. Germline values: CDR1 SGDLS, CDR2 YYNGEE. CDR3 sequence (DNA): TGTGCCAGCAGCGGGAAGGCGAAACAAGGAATAAGGACAGATACGCAGTATTTT. It translates to CASSGKAKQGIRTDTQYF.